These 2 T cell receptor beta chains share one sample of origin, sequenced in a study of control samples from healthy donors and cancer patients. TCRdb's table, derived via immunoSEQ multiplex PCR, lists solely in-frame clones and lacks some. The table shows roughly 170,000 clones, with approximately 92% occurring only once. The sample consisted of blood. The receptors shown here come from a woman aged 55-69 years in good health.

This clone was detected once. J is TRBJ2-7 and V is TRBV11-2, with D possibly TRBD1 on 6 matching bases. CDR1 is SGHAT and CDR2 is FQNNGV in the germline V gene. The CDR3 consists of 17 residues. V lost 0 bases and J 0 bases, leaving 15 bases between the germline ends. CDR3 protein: CASSLDDRTVYSYEQYF. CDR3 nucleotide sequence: TGTGCCAGCAGCTTAGATGATCGGACAGTCTACTCCTACGAGCAGTACTTC.

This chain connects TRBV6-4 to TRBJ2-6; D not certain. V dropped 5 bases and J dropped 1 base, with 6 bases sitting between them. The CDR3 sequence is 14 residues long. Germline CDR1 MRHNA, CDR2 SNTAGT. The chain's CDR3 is CASSPGSGANVLTF. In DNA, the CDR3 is TGTGCCAGCAGTCCCGGGTCTGGGGCCAACGTCCTGACTTTC.